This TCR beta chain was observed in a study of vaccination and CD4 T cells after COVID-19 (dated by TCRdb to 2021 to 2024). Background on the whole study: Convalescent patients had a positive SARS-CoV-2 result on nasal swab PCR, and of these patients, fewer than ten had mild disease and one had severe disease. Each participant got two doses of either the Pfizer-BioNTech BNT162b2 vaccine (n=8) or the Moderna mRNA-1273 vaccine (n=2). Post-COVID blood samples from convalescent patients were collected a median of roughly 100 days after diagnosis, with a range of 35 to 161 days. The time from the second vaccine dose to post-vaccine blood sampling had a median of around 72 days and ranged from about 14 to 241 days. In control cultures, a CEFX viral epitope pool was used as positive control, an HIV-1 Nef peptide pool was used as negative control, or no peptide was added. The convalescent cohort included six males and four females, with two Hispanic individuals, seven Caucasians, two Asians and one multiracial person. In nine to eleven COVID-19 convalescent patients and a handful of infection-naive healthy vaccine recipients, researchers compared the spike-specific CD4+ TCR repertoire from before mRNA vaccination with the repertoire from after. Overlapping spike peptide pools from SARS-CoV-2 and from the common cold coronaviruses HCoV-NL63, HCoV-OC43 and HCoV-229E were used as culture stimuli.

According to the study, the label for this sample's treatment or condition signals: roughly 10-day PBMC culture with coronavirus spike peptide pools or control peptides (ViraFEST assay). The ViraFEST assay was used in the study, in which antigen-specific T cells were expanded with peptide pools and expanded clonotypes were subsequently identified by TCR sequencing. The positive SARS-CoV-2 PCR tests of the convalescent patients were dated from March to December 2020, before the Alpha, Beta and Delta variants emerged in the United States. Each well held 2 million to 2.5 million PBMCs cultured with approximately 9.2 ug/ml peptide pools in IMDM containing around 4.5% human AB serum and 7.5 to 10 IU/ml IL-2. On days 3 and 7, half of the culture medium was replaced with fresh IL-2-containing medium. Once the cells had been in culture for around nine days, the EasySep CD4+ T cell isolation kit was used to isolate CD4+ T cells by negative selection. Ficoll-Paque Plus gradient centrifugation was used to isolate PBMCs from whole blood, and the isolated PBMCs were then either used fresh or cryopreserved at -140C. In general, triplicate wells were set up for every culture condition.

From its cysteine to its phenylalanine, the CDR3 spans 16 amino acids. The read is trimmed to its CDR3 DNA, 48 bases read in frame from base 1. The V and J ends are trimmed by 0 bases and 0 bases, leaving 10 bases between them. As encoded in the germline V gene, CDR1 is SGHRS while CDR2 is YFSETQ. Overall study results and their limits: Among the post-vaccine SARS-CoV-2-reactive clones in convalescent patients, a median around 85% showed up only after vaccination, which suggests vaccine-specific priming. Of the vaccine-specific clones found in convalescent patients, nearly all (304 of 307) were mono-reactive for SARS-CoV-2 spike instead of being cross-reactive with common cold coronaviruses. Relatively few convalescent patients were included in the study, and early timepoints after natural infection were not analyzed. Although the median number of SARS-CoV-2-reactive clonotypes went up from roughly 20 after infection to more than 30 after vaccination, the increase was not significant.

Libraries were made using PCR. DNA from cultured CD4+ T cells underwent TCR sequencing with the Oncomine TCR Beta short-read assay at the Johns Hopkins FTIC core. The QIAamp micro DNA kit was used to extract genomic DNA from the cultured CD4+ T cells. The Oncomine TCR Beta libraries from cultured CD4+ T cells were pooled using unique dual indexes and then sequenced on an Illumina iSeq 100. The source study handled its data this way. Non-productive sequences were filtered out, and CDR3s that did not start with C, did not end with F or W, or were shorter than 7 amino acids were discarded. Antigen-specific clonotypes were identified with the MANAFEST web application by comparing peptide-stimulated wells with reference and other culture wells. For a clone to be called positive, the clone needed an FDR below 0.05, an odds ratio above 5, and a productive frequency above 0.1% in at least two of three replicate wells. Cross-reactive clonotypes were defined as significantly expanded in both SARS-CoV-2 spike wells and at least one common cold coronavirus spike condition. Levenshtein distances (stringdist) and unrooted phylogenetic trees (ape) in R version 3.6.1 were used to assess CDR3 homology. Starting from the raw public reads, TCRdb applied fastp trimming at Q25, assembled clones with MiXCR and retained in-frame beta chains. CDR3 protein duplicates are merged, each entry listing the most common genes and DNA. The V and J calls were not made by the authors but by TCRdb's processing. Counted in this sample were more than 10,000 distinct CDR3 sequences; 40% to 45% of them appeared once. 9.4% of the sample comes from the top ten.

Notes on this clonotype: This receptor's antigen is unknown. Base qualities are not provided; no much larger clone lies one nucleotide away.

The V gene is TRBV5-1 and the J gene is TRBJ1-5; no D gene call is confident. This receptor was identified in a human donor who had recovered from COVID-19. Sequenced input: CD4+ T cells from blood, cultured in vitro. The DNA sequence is TGCGCCAGCAGCTTGGCTTTCCGCAGTAGCAATCAGCCCCAGCATTTT. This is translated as CASSLAFRSSNQPQHF.